This TCR beta chain came from a study of CD8 T cells in ankylosing spondylitis. This clonotype was seen ten or more times. V lost 4 bases, J lost 4 bases, and 9 bases stayed unmatched. The CDR3 runs to 16 residues. CDR1 and CDR2 from the germline V gene are SGHRS and YFSETQ. MiXCR, applied by TCRdb to the 5' RACE reads, yields one record per CDR3 protein. The table records fewer than 350,000 distinct CDR3 sequences, about 9.9% of them present only once. The chain links TRBV5-1 to TRBJ2-3; 10 positions agree with TRBD2. The sequenced material came from blood, either unsorted or a sorted T cell fraction (not recorded which). This TCR was recovered from a female donor with ankylosing spondylitis or in good health (not recorded which). CDR3 DNA sequence: TGCGCCAGCAGCACAGGACTAGCGGATCAATCAGATACGCAGTATTTT. Translation: CASSTGLADQSDTQYF.